The 9 T cell receptor beta chains below all came from one sample that was sequenced in a study of Graves' ophthalmopathy and Graves' hyperthyroidism. Amplification of the TCR beta CDR3 regions used RNA transcripts (as template). The first-round RT-PCR employed HTBI primers together with the Qiagen OneStep RT-PCR kit. A multiplex PCR was then performed as the second round. TCRdb independently ran MiXCR on the multiplex PCR reads; one entry per CDR3 protein. Among under 400,000 distinct CDR3 sequences listed, about a sixth were seen once. Material: peripheral blood. These receptors originate from an adult man with Graves' ophthalmopathy.

This clonotype appeared many times. The V and J genes are TRBV4-1 and TRBJ2-7; D is ambiguous. Germline V gene sequence: CDR1 MGHRA, CDR2 YSYEKL. The CDR3 covers 16 residues. The V and J ends lost 0 bases and 0 bases respectively, with 12 bases between them. CDR3 coding DNA: TGCGCCAGCAGCCAAGATTCGGCAGCCTTCTCCTACGAGCAGTACTTC. Translation gives CASSQDSAAFSYEQYF.

This clonotype was detected many times. V gene TRBV4-3 combines with J gene TRBJ1-2; 7 nucleotides align to TRBD1. CDR3 length equals 14 residues. J lost 7 bases, V lost 0 bases, and 5 bases had no gene match. Germline loops: CDR1 LGHNA, CDR2 YSLEER. CDR3 sequence reads: CASSQEAGTVGYTF. CDR3 DNA: TGCGCCAGCAGCCAAGAGGCCGGGACAGTTGGCTACACCTTC.

This clonotype was counted many times. This sequence joins TRBV29-1 and TRBJ2-4; D remains unclear. V was pared by 0 bases and J by 8 bases, with 8 bases between. CDR1 and CDR2 from the germline V gene are SQVTM and ANQGSEA. The CDR3 spans 12 residues. The CDR3 spells CSVEDRPDIQYF. The CDR3 coding sequence is TGCAGCGTTGAAGACAGGCCGGACATTCAGTACTTC.

This clonotype was seen repeatedly, ten times or more. The gene calls are TRBV9 and TRBJ2-5; 9 nucleotides match TRBD2. The germline V gene encodes CDR1 SGDLS and CDR2 YYNGEE. The CDR3 runs 16 residues. With V trimmed by 4 bases and J by 8 bases, 15 bases remained unmatched. The chain's CDR3 is CASSPDAAGGPYTQYF. The DNA for the CDR3 is TGTGCCAGCAGCCCGGATGCAGCGGGAGGCCCTTATACCCAGTACTTC.

The J gene is TRBJ2-7, the V gene TRBV5-1; no firm D call. With the DNA end fitting TRBJ2-1 better, the J assignment may be wrong. Looked up from germline, CDR1 is SGHRS and CDR2 is YFSETQ. The CDR3 has 14 residues. The CDR3 loop reads CASSPAASTYEQFF. The CDR3 DNA reads as TGCGCCAGCAGCCCGGCGGCGAGCACCTACGAGCAGTTCTTC.

This clonotype was seen a single time. The chain links TRBV6-5 to TRBJ1-2, with 7 bases matching TRBD1. The CDR3 sequence is 15 residues long. CDR1 is MNHEY, CDR2 SVGAGI, per germline. The V segment lost 2 bases and the J segment 0 bases; nucleotides outside the gene matches: 3. CDR3 region: CASSYGDSTNYGYTF. In nucleotides, the CDR3 is TGTGCCAGCAGTTACGGGGACAGTACTAACTATGGCTACACCTTC.

This clonotype was counted ten times or more. V usage is TRBV7-9 and J usage is TRBJ2-7; TRBD2 agrees at 8 bases. With 5 bases clipped from V and 3 bases from J, the junction kept 0 bases outside the gene matches. Germline-derived CDR1 and CDR2 are SEHNR and FQNEAQ (reference sequence). The CDR3 length is 12 residues. The CDR3 DNA reads as TGTGCCAGCAGCCGGGAGGGCTACGAGCAGTACTTC. It yields the protein CASSREGYEQYF.

Remarks on this clonotype: A much larger clone lies one base from this, so it may be a read error. Since the CDR3 does not end with the conserved phenylalanine or tryptophan, this likely comes from a read error. V and J are TRBV11-1 and TRBJ2-7; D may correspond to TRBD1 or TRBD2 (7 bases each). This CDR3 has 15 residues. Trimming removed 6 bases from V and 2 bases from J, with 17 bases in between. The V gene's germline CDR1 is SGHAT and CDR2 FQDESV (reference sequence). CDR3 residues: CASRPRGRGPYEQYI. Here the CDR3 DNA reads TGTGCCAGCAGGCCCAGGGGGAGGGGCCCCTACGAGCAGTACATC.

This clonotype came up many times. CDR3 in amino acids: CASSVDGRAEAFF. Here the CDR3 DNA reads TGTGCCAGCAGTGTCGACGGTAGGGCTGAAGCTTTCTTT. The chain joins TRBV12-3 or TRBV12-4 to TRBJ1-1; D not certain. V shed 5 bases and J shed 6 bases, with 13 bases lying between them. There are 13 residues in the CDR3.